This TCR beta chain was captured by sequencing in a study of blood T cell repertoires in COVID-19. Study at large: Material from acute and convalescent COVID-19 was sourced from the United States, Italy and Spain. From T cells, B-cell-depleted T cells, or PBMCs came the material, which was cDNA or gDNA.

This clone has more than one count but fewer than ten. Repertoires were generated with immunoSEQ multiplex PCR, while TCRdb's copy carries only in-frame clones and drops some. The data show fewer than 200,000 clones, 80% to 90% seen once. With 3 bases clipped from V and 7 bases from J, the junction kept 7 bases outside the gene matches. This CDR3 has 16 residues. In germline, CDR1 is SGHTA, CDR2 FQGNSA. The sequenced sample was peripheral blood. The receptor was derived from a man in his late teens or twenties who had recovered from COVID-19. J is TRBJ2-1 and V is TRBV7-2; 12 bases map to TRBD2. CDR3: CASSFVSSGRGNEQFF. The CDR3 coding sequence is TGTGCCAGCAGCTTTGTCTCTAGCGGGAGGGGTAATGAGCAGTTCTTC.